These 19 T cell receptor beta chains were all obtained from the same sample, sequenced in a study of T cell responses to AZD1222 COVID-19 vaccine. Sequencing was performed with immunoSEQ multiplex PCR; in TCRdb, only in-frame clones are kept and a portion is missing. The sample consists of some 110,000 clones, 85% to 90% of them appearing once. Material: peripheral blood, obtained 28 days after the second AZD1222 dose. The receptor set was obtained from an adult who received the AZD1222 COVID-19 vaccine.

The CDR3 sequence is CASSPGDRSPYEQYF. The DNA of the CDR3 is TGTGCCAGCAGTCCCGGAGACAGATCCCCCTACGAGCAGTACTTC. The V call is TRBV6-5, the J call TRBJ2-7, with D perhaps matching TRBD1 (5 bases). Germline CDR1 reads MNHEY; CDR2 reads SVGAGI. Trimming left V 5 bases short and J 2 bases short, with 16 bases between. This CDR3 is 15 amino acids long.

For the CDR3, the DNA is TGTGCCAGCAGCGGCCGGGACGGCTCCTACGAGCAGTACTTC. Translating it yields CASSGRDGSYEQYF. The chain has TRBV9 and TRBJ2-7; D may correspond to TRBD1 or TRBD2 (5 bases each). Trimming took 3 bases from V and 0 from J, leaving 10 bases between them. Germline assignment: CDR1 SGDLS and CDR2 YYNGEE. The CDR3 runs 14 residues.

This chain links TRBV11-1 with TRBJ1-4, with TRBD1 matching over 9 bases. With 3 bases clipped from V and 5 bases from J, the junction kept 1 base outside the gene matches. The CDR3 covers 14 residues. The germline V gene encodes CDR1 SGHAT and CDR2 FQDESV (reference sequence). The CDR3 sequence: CASSLDRGNEKLFF. The CDR3 nucleotides are TGTGCCAGCAGCTTGGACAGGGGCAATGAAAAACTGTTTTTT.

J is TRBJ2-7 and V is TRBV5-8; tentatively, D is TRBD1 or TRBD2 (5 bases each). The CDR3 consists of 15 residues. In germline, CDR1 is SGHTS, CDR2 YDEGEE. V lost 4 bases, J lost 3 bases, and 17 bases lay in between. The CDR3 region is CASSLTSRGYYEQYF. The CDR3, as DNA: TGTGCCAGCAGCCTGACCTCCCGGGGCTACTACGAGCAGTACTTC.

The chain has TRBV18 and TRBJ2-5; possible D gene TRBD1, 7 bases. CDR1 is KGHSH and CDR2 is LQKENI in the germline V gene. The CDR3 spans 15 residues. Trimming stripped 1 base from V and 5 bases from J, with 14 bases between. CDR3 coding DNA: TGTGCCAGCTCACCACAGTCAGGGGGGATGGAGACCCAGTACTTC. It translates to CASSPQSGGMETQYF.

The V call is TRBV6-5, the J call TRBJ2-3, with D possibly being TRBD1 (6 bases). The CDR3 is 14 amino acids. Germline CDR1 MNHEY, CDR2 SVGAGI. Trimming took 8 bases from V and 4 from J, leaving 16 bases between them. CDR3 DNA sequence: TGTGCCAGCCTCGGACAGCATGGCGCAGATACGCAGTATTTT. Translated: CASLGQHGADTQYF.

This chain joins TRBV5-1 and TRBJ2-3; possible D gene TRBD2, 6 bases. Trimming pared 0 bases from V and 2 bases from J, leaving 7 bases between. This CDR3 contains 14 residues. From germline, CDR1 is SGHRS and CDR2 YFSETQ. The chain's CDR3 is CASSLGDFTDTQYF. The CDR3 region has the DNA TGCGCCAGCAGCTTGGGGGACTTCACAGATACGCAGTATTTT.

This chain joins TRBV11-3 and TRBJ1-3; D is unclear. V shed 5 bases and J shed 9 bases, with 14 bases lying between them. The CDR3 covers 13 residues. CDR1 and CDR2 from the germline V gene are SGHNT and YENEEA. In nucleotides, the CDR3 is TGTGCCAGCAGCCCCATTGGGGTTCGCACCATATATTTT. It yields the protein CASSPIGVRTIYF.

The chain links TRBV6-5 to TRBJ1-3; the D is unclear. This CDR3 region has 16 residues. CDR1 is MNHEY and CDR2 is SVGAGI in the germline V gene. The V and J ends lost 0 bases and 2 bases respectively, with 11 bases between them. As DNA, the CDR3 is TGTGCCAGCAGTTACTCGAGGAGTCTTCCTGGAAACACCATATATTTT. It codes for CASSYSRSLPGNTIYF.

The J gene is TRBJ1-2, the V gene TRBV6-2 or TRBV6-3, with 7 bases matching TRBD1. Germline loops: CDR1 MNHEY, CDR2 SVGEGT. The CDR3 is made up of 14 amino acids. Unmatched junction bases numbered 9, after V lost 3 bases and J lost 8 bases. CDR3 region: CASSYTGQDEGYTF. The CDR3 nucleotides read TGTGCCAGCAGTTATACTGGACAGGACGAGGGCTACACCTTC.

The chain combines TRBV5-1 with TRBJ2-7; TRBD1 aligns across 7 bases. Germline trimming cut 2 bases from V and 2 bases from J; bases unmatched to any gene: 7. The CDR3 loop spans 15 amino acids. Germline V gives CDR1 SGHRS, CDR2 YFSETQ. This CDR3 is CASSFSGQGAYEQYF. CDR3 sequence (DNA): TGCGCCAGCAGCTTTTCTGGGCAGGGGGCCTACGAGCAGTACTTC.

The chain recombines TRBV27 with TRBJ2-6; D not certain. CDR3 length: 18 amino acids. CDR1 is MNHEY and CDR2 is SMNVEV in the germline V gene (reference sequence). Between the trimmed V and J ends, which lost 0 bases and 0 bases, there was a span of 12 bases. The chain's CDR3 is CASSLSPAPSSGANVLTF. The DNA for the CDR3 is TGTGCCAGCAGTTTATCGCCCGCACCGAGCTCTGGGGCCAACGTCCTGACTTTC.

V and J are TRBV5-5 and TRBJ1-4; 8 nucleotides align to TRBD1. This CDR3 spans 14 amino acids. The trim removed 4 bases at V and 4 bases at J, leaving 3 bases unmatched. Germline assignment: CDR1 SGHKS and CDR2 YYEKEE (reference sequence). CDR3 sequence (DNA): TGTGCCAGCAGCCCGGACAGGGTTAATGAAAAACTGTTTTTT. As protein: CASSPDRVNEKLFF.

The rearrangement joins TRBV7-2 to TRBJ1-1; tentative D call: TRBD1 (5 bases). The CDR3 totals 14 residues. Germline V gives CDR1 SGHTA, CDR2 FQGNSA. Deletions cut 5 bases from V and 3 bases from J, with 13 bases between. The CDR3 DNA is TGTGCCAGCAGCCCCCCGGGACGGTACACTGAAGCTTTCTTT. Its protein is CASSPPGRYTEAFF.

This clone was counted between two and nine times. The rearrangement joins TRBV6-5 to TRBJ2-7; possible D gene TRBD2, 5 bases. The CDR3 has 13 amino acids. The ends were cut back, 0 bases at V and 2 bases at J, with 5 bases in the middle. The germline V gene encodes CDR1 MNHEY and CDR2 SVGAGI. The CDR3 DNA sequence: TGTGCCAGCAGTTACTCACTAGCCTACGAGCAGTACTTC. It yields the protein CASSYSLAYEQYF.

The chain has TRBV9 and TRBJ2-1; 12 nucleotides match TRBD2. Per the germline V gene, CDR1 is SGDLS and CDR2 is YYNGEE. V trimming: 0 bases; J trimming: 7 bases; junction bases outside the gene matches: 8. This CDR3 spans 17 amino acids. DNA for the CDR3: TGTGCCAGCAGCGTAGCGGCTAGCGGGGGGGCAGAGAATGAGCAGTTCTTC. Translating it yields CASSVAASGGAENEQFF. Variable domain in full (rest from reference TRBV9 and TRBJ2-1): DSGVTQTPKHLITATGQRVTLRCSPRSGDLSVYWYQQSLDQGLQFLIQYYNGEERAKGNILERFSAQQFPDLHSELNLSSLELGDSALYFCASSVAASGGAENEQFFGPGTRLTVL.

The gene calls are TRBV9 and TRBJ1-1, with a tentative D call TRBD1 (5 bases). V lost 2 bases, J lost 0 bases, and 8 bases lay in between. Per the germline V gene, CDR1 is SGDLS and CDR2 is YYNGEE. This CDR3 region has 14 residues. In DNA, the CDR3 is TGTGCCAGCAGCGTGGGGGAAATGAACACTGAAGCTTTCTTT. This gives the protein CASSVGEMNTEAFF. Using reference TRBV9 and TRBJ1-1 for the parts outside the CDR3, the full variable domain is DSGVTQTPKHLITATGQRVTLRCSPRSGDLSVYWYQQSLDQGLQFLIQYYNGEERAKGNILERFSAQQFPDLHSELNLSSLELGDSALYFCASSVGEMNTEAFFGQGTRLTVV.

J is TRBJ1-1 and V is TRBV28; no definite D call. The germline CDR1 and CDR2 sequences are MDHEN and SYDVKM. V was shortened by 1 base and J by 1 base, with 16 bases between the two germline ends. This CDR3 spans 17 amino acids. CDR3 sequence: CASSLFGWREENTEAFF. The DNA for the CDR3 is TGTGCCAGCAGTTTATTCGGCTGGCGGGAAGAGAACACTGAAGCTTTCTTT.

V usage is TRBV6-2 or TRBV6-3 and J usage is TRBJ2-7, with 8 positions matching TRBD2. There are 15 residues in the CDR3. V shed 0 bases, J shed 3 bases, and the junction held 4 bases outside the gene matches. The V gene's germline CDR1 is MNHEY and CDR2 SVGEGT. CDR3 nucleotides: TGTGCCAGCAGTTACTCTACTAGCGGTAACTACGAGCAGTACTTC. It specifies CASSYSTSGNYEQYF.